Sequencing of this TCR beta chain was carried out in a study of blood T cell repertoires in COVID-19. Study-wide background: COVID-19 samples from acute and convalescent phases originated in the United States, Italy and Spain.

Between the trimmed V and J ends, which lost 6 bases and 0 bases, there was a span of 20 bases. This CDR3 comprises 17 residues. Germline V CDR1 and CDR2: SEHNR, FQNEAQ (reference sequence). Original data processing: Reference gene primer amplification yielded estimated nucleated cell counts. Data came from immunoSEQ multiplex PCR; TCRdb stores just in-frame clones and leaves some out. V, J and clone size derive from that table, while D and trimming were established from the DNA sequence. The sample holds hundreds of thousands of clones, roughly nine tenths seen once. The sequence derives from a man aged 55 to 70 with COVID-19, enrolled during active disease. This chain links TRBV7-9 with TRBJ1-2, with D unclear. The sequenced sample was peripheral blood. CDR3 amino acids: CASRPRSNPLANYGYTF. As DNA, the CDR3 is TGTGCCAGCAGACCCCGGTCCAATCCCTTAGCTAACTATGGCTACACCTTC.